The rows below give T cell receptor beta chains drawn from one sample of a study of identical twins. Each CDR3 protein gets one entry after TCRdb re-called the 5' RACE reads with MiXCR. The table records 350,000 to 450,000 distinct CDR3 sequences, about a fifth of them present only once. Input material: naive T cells sorted from blood. These receptors were obtained from a man aged 45 to 65 in good health. The CDR3 runs from the conserved cysteine through the conserved F or W. The D gene is left open where the match is weak. Clone size, where shown, is once, few, many, or a class for clones that have expanded.

j_gene	v_gene	d_gene	abundance	CDR3aa	CDR3nt
TRBJ2-1	TRBV6-2/TRBV6-3	TRBD2	few	CASSIPPGLAGDEQFF	TGTGCCAGCAGCATACCACCGGGACTAGCGGGCGATGAGCAGTTCTTC
TRBJ2-4	TRBV28	-	-	CASRDGLLAKNIQYF	TGTGCCAGCAGGGATGGACTACTAGCCAAAAACATTCAGTACTTC
TRBJ2-7	TRBV4-3	TRBD2	-	CASSQEYPSSGGIYEQYF	TGCGCCAGCAGCCAAGAATATCCCTCTAGCGGGGGGATATACGAGCAGTACTTC
TRBJ2-2	TRBV28	-	few	CASRQVANTGELFF	TGTGCCAGCAGGCAGGTCGCGAACACCGGGGAGCTGTTTTTT
TRBJ2-1	TRBV27	-	-	CASSLPTRIEQFF	TGTGCCAGCAGTTTACCAACTAGAATTGAGCAGTTCTTC
TRBJ2-7	TRBV20-1	TRBD2	many	CSARGLAGVGYEQYF	TGCAGTGCTAGAGGACTAGCGGGAGTGGGCTACGAGCAGTACTTC
TRBJ1-1	TRBV20-1	-	many	CSAKWVGRRNEAFF	TGCAGTGCTAAATGGGTGGGGAGGAGGAATGAAGCTTTCTTT
TRBJ2-7	TRBV20-1	-	few	CSARDRGGYSYEQYF	TGCAGTGCTAGAGATCGAGGGGGGTACTCCTACGAGCAGTACTTC
TRBJ2-7	TRBV7-9	-	-	CASSLRMERGVEQYF	TGTGCCAGCAGCTTAAGGATGGAGCGTGGGGTCGAGCAGTACTTC
TRBJ2-3	TRBV4-1	TRBD1	once	CASSHRQGQGGTQYF	TGCGCCAGCAGCCATCGACAGGGGCAGGGAGGTACGCAGTATTTT
TRBJ2-5	TRBV6-4	-	-	CASSDSRGRGGIGGAQYF	TGTGCCAGCAGTGACTCACGGGGAAGAGGCGGCATCGGCGGGGCCCAGTACTTC
TRBJ2-6	TRBV3-1	TRBD2	-	CASSQLIGPAGGPSGANVLTF	TGTGCCAGCAGCCAGCTCATAGGACCAGCGGGAGGCCCCTCTGGGGCCAACGTCCTGACTTTC
TRBJ2-1	TRBV20-1	TRBD2	-	CSARDGGTSSYNEQFF	TGCAGTGCTAGAGATGGTGGGACTAGCTCCTACAATGAGCAGTTCTTC
TRBJ2-4	TRBV6-1	TRBD2	few	CASSHGRFGKNIQYF	TGTGCCAGCAGCCACGGGAGGTTTGGGAAAAACATTCAGTACTTC
TRBJ1-1	TRBV5-1	-	many	CASSLAFGGVNTEAFF	TGCGCCAGCAGCTTGGCCTTCGGGGGGGTGAACACTGAAGCTTTCTTT
TRBJ2-2	TRBV12-3/TRBV12-4	TRBD2	-	CASIPGLGTGELFF	TGTGCCAGCATCCCGGGACTAGGTACCGGGGAGCTGTTTTTT
TRBJ2-2	TRBV6-2/TRBV6-3	TRBD1	few	CASSSGTGTGDLFF	TGTGCCAGCAGTTCCGGGACAGGGACCGGGGATCTGTTTTTT
TRBJ1-6	TRBV27	-	many	CASSFARPSSSYNSPLHF	TGTGCCAGCAGTTTTGCCCGTCCGTCGAGCTCCTATAATTCACCCCTCCACTTT
TRBJ2-2	TRBV30	-	-	CAWSEFGNAGELFF	TGTGCCTGGAGTGAATTTGGGAACGCCGGGGAGCTGTTTTTT
TRBJ1-2	TRBV12-3/TRBV12-4	-	-	CASSWGQGANYGYSF	-
TRBJ2-1	TRBV24-1	TRBD2	few	CATSGDSGRAYNEQFF	TGTGCCACCTCGGGGGATAGCGGGAGAGCTTACAATGAGCAGTTCTTC
TRBJ2-7	TRBV5-5	TRBD1	-	CASTQWDRAVEQYF	TGTGCCAGCACCCAATGGGACAGGGCGGTCGAGCAGTACTTC
TRBJ2-3	TRBV29-1	TRBD1	many	CSVARGTSTDTQYF	TGCAGCGTTGCCAGGGGGACGAGCACAGATACGCAGTATTTT
TRBJ2-7	TRBV6-5	TRBD2	-	CASSYDPSGSVGEQYF	TGTGCCAGCAGTTATGACCCTAGCGGGAGTGTAGGCGAGCAGTACTTC
TRBJ2-1	TRBV9	TRBD2	-	CASSTTLAGGPFYEQFF	TGTGCCAGCAGCACCACGCTGGCGGGAGGGCCCTTCTATGAGCAGTTCTTC
TRBJ2-1	TRBV5-1	TRBD2	many	CASSRGVDNEQFF	TGCGCCAGCAGCCGGGGGGTCGACAATGAGCAGTTCTTC